Listed here is a single T cell receptor beta chain. The record originates from a study of control samples from healthy donors and cancer patients. This CDR3 has 14 amino acids. The V segment lost 5 bases and the J segment 3 bases; nucleotides outside the gene matches: 5. Per the germline V gene, CDR1 is SGHAT and CDR2 is FQNNGV. Clones were sequenced by immunoSEQ multiplex PCR, and TCRdb holds only the in-frame ones, with some missing. The sample contains roughly 70,000 clones, about 80% of which appear only once. This sequence was found in a man aged 50-59 years in good health. The chain recombines TRBV11-2 with TRBJ1-1; 8 nucleotides align to TRBD1. Sequenced: blood. The CDR3 sequence: CASSQGARDTEAFF. The CDR3 coding sequence is TGTGCCAGCAGCCAGGGGGCGCGGGACACTGAAGCTTTCTTT.